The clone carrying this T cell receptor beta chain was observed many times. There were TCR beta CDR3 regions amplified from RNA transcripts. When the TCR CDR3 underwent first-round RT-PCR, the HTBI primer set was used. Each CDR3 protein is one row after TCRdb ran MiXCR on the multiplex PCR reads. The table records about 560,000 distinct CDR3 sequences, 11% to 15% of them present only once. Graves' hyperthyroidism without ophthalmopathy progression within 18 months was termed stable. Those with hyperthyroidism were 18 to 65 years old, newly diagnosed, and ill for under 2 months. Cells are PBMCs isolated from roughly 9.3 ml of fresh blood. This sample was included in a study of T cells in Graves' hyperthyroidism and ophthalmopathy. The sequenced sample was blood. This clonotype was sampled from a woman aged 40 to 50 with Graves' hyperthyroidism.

CDR3 nucleotides: TGTGCCAGCAGACTAGGACTAGCGGCTTACGAGCAGTACTTC. Residues: CASRLGLAAYEQYF. The chain couples TRBV27 to TRBJ2-7; the match to TRBD2 covers 10 bases. Germline CDR1 and CDR2: MNHEY and SMNVEV (reference sequence). J lost 4 bases, V lost 6 bases, and 6 bases had no gene match. The CDR3 loop spans 14 amino acids.